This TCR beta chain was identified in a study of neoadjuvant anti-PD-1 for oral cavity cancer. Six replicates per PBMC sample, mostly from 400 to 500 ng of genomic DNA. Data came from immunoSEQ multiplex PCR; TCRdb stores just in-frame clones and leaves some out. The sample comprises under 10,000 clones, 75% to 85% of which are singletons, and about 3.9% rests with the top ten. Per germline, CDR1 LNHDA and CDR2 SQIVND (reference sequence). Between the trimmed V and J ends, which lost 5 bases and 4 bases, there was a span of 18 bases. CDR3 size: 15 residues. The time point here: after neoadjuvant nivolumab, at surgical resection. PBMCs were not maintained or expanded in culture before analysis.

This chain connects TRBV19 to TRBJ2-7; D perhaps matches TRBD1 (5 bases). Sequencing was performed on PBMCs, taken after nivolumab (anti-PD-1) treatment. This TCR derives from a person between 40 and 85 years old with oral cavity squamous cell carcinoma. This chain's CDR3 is CASSFTDSTGYEQYF. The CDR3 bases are TGTGCCAGTAGTTTCACCGACAGTACCGGATACGAGCAGTACTTC.